This TCR beta chain is from a study of cytomegalovirus exposure and HLA in healthy donors. Study-level points and caveats: Serostatus for CMV was the only available immune exposure information. Accurate prediction of most subjects' HLA-A and HLA-B alleles from TCR beta sequences was reported.

This CDR3 spans 15 amino acids. The germline V and J ends were trimmed by 3 bases and 5 bases, with 14 bases remaining between them. The count of this clone is one. Its antigen is not identified. PCR employed 60 Vbeta and 13 Jbeta primers. Profiled with immunoSEQ multiplex PCR; TCRdb holds only in-frame clones, not every one. Of 170,000 or so clones in the sample, around 74% are singletons; the top ten hold 2.9%. This chain uses TRBV23-1 with TRBJ1-5; D is ambiguous. TRBV23-1 is marked as an open reading frame, function uncertain. The receptor was isolated from a male donor in good health and CMV-seronegative. The sequenced material came from PBMCs. The CDR3 DNA sequence: TGCGCCAGCAGTCAGCGGAATAGCTTCTATCAGCCCCAGCATTTT. As protein: CASSQRNSFYQPQHF.